This record concerns one T cell receptor beta chain sequence. The antigen is not known. The data are from a study of T cells expressing NK-cell markers. Study overall: Sequencing of TCR beta repertoires drew on sorted CD3+CD56+NKG2C+, CD3+CD56+NKG2C- and CD3+CD56-NKG2C+ T cells.

Germline V lookup: CDR1 MNHEY, CDR2 SVGEGT. This CDR3 spans 14 amino acids. Study results and limitations: A few donors' CD3+CD56-NKG2C+ cells were dominated by the same clonotypes. In a group of about six donors, dominant NKG2C+ clonotypes represented about 1.0-7.5% of CD8+ T cells.

cDNA encoding TCR beta was synthesized via 5'RACE template switching incorporating UMIs. TCRdb re-called the 5' RACE reads and shows each CDR3 protein once, DNA omitted. The specimen's table records 300,000 to 450,000 distinct CDR3 sequences. This chain joins TRBV6-2 or TRBV6-3 and TRBJ2-2; TCRdb reports TRBD1, a call that lacks DNA to check it against. Input material: blood T cells: a sorted CD56 or NKG2C T cell subset, CD4+ or CD8+ T cells, or bulk PBMC T cells (not recorded which). The clonotype originates from a man between 18 and 69 years old in good health. The CDR3 sequence is CASNDRGGTGELFF.